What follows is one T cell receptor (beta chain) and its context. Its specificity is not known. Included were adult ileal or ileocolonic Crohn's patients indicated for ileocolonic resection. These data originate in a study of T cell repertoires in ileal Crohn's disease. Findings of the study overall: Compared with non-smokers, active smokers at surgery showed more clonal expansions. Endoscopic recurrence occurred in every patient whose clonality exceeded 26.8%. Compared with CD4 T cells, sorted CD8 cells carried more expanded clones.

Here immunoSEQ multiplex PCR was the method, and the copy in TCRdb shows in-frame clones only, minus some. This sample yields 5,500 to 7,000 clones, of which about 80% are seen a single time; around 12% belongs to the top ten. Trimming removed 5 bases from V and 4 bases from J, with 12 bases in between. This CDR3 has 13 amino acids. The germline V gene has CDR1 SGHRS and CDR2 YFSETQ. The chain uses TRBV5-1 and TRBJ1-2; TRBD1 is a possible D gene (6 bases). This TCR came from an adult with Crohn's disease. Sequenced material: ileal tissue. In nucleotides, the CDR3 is TGCGCCAGCAGTGGGGGCAGCTTCTATGGCTACACCTTC. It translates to CASSGGSFYGYTF.